Below, 26 T cell receptor beta chains from the same sample are listed, as sequenced in a study of T-cell memory formation after mild COVID-19. MiXCR, run by TCRdb on the 5' RACE reads, gives a single entry per CDR3 protein. The data hold around 440,000 distinct CDR3 sequences, with roughly 20% observed a single time. Source material: PBMCs or a T cell subset sorted from them (not recorded which). These receptors were obtained from an adult woman who had mild COVID-19 (a few samples of this study predate the infection). Cell type and time point are not known.

V and J are TRBV7-2 and TRBJ2-5; 7 nucleotides agree with TRBD1. Trimming took 3 bases from V and 5 from J; bases not matched to a gene: 6. The CDR3 extends over 14 amino acids. Germline CDR1 is SGHTA and CDR2 is FQGNSA. The CDR3, as DNA: TGTGCCAGCAGCTTGGACAGGTCCCCGGAGACCCAGTACTTC. Translated: CASSLDRSPETQYF.

Ten or more counts support this clonotype. V gene TRBV10-3 combines with J gene TRBJ2-3; tentatively, D is TRBD1 or TRBD2 (5 bases each). The germline V and J ends were trimmed by 5 bases and 6 bases, with 9 bases remaining between them. The CDR3 sequence is 12 residues long. Germline CDR1 is ENHRY and CDR2 is SYGVKD. The CDR3 is CAISRGADTQYF. CDR3 nucleotide sequence: TGTGCCATCAGTAGGGGAGCCGATACGCAGTATTTT.

The V call is TRBV2, the J call TRBJ1-1, with D perhaps TRBD1 (5 bases). Between the trimmed V and J ends, which lost 6 bases and 3 bases, there was a span of 14 bases. Germline V gene lookup returns CDR1 SNHLY and CDR2 FYNNEI. This CDR3 has 14 amino acids. The CDR3 protein is CASSLREMDTEAFF. The DNA of the CDR3 is TGTGCCAGCAGCCTCAGGGAGATGGACACTGAAGCTTTCTTT.

This clonotype has more than one count but fewer than ten. This chain uses TRBV20-1 with TRBJ2-7; 11 bases line up with TRBD1. V lost 5 bases to trimming and J lost 4 bases; unmatched junction nucleotides: 7. Germline CDR1 is DFQATT and CDR2 is SNEGSKA (reference sequence). The CDR3 is made up of 14 amino acids. The CDR3 coding sequence is TGCAGTGCTCCCTCCCGGGACAGGGGGTACGAGCAGTACTTC. Protein: CSAPSRDRGYEQYF.

This clonotype was counted between two and nine times. The J gene is TRBJ2-3, the V gene TRBV11-2, with TRBD2 matching 11 bases. V lost 6 bases, J lost 1 base, and 9 bases stayed unmatched. Germline assignment: CDR1 SGHAT and CDR2 FQNNGV. The CDR3 length is 17 residues. CDR3 sequence: CASRKFSGGAGTDTQYF. As DNA, the CDR3 is TGTGCCAGCAGGAAATTTAGCGGGGGGGCTGGCACAGATACGCAGTATTTT. Full variable domain (remainder filled in from reference TRBV11-2 and TRBJ2-3): EAGVAQSPRYKIIEKRQSVAFWCNPISGHATLYWYQQILGQGPKLLIQFQNNGVVDDSQLPKDRFSAERLKGVDSTLKIQPAKLEDSAVYLCASRKFSGGAGTDTQYFGPGTRLTVL.

This chain connects TRBV5-6 to TRBJ2-7; the D is unclear. The CDR3 has 12 amino acids. Trimming shortened V by 7 bases and J by 0 bases, and 8 bases separated the two germline ends. Germline CDR1 and CDR2: SGHDT and YYEEEE. The CDR3 loop reads CASRHGSYEQYF. Here the CDR3 DNA reads TGTGCCAGCCGGCATGGCTCCTACGAGCAGTACTTC.

This clonotype was observed a few times. The chain links TRBV30 to TRBJ2-3; D remains unclear. V lost 2 bases to trimming and J lost 1 base, with 7 bases between them. Germline assignment: CDR1 GTSNPN and CDR2 SVGIG (reference sequence). The CDR3 has 13 residues. The CDR3 protein is CAWSMMRTDTQYF. DNA of the CDR3: TGTGCCTGGAGTATGATGCGCACAGATACGCAGTATTTT.

Only a few counts were recorded for this clonotype. This sequence joins TRBV27 and TRBJ1-5; possibly TRBD1 for D (5 bases). V was shortened by 4 bases and J by 5 bases, with 9 bases between the two germline ends. The V gene's germline CDR1 is MNHEY and CDR2 SMNVEV (reference sequence). The CDR3 spans 13 residues. DNA for the CDR3: TGTGCCAGCAGTTGGACATACGATCAGCCCCAGCATTTT. It encodes CASSWTYDQPQHF.

This clonotype was recorded at least ten times. The chain carries TRBV7-2 and TRBJ2-3; 12 bases match TRBD2. V lost 0 bases, J lost 1 base, and 5 bases stayed unmatched. The CDR3 length is 18 residues. The germline CDR1 and CDR2 sequences are SGHTA and FQGNSA. CDR3 amino acids: CASSLAPLAGGRTDTQYF. In nucleotides, the CDR3 is TGTGCCAGCAGCTTAGCGCCCCTAGCGGGAGGGCGCACAGATACGCAGTATTTT.

The chain employs TRBV7-9 and TRBJ2-7; D gene unclear. Trimming took off 4 bases at V and 2 bases at J, with 12 bases between the two ends. Germline V gene lookup returns CDR1 SEHNR and CDR2 FQNEAQ (reference sequence). The CDR3 runs 14 residues. CDR3 sequence reads: CASSSRLSPYEQYF. CDR3 DNA: TGTGCCAGCAGCTCCCGACTCTCCCCCTACGAGCAGTACTTC.

This clonotype was observed at least ten times. This chain links TRBV5-1 with TRBJ2-7, with D hard to call. With 0 bases removed from V and 2 bases from J, the gap between germline ends came to 12 bases. The germline CDR1 and CDR2 sequences are SGHRS and YFSETQ. This CDR3 has 15 residues. The CDR3 nucleotides read TGCGCCAGCAGCTTGGACTTCGGAAATACCTACGAGCAGTACTTC. The encoded protein is CASSLDFGNTYEQYF.

The chain uses TRBV12-3 or TRBV12-4 and TRBJ2-5; unclear D gene. Trimming removed 3 bases at V and 3 bases at J, with 14 bases between. This CDR3 has 15 residues. The CDR3 here is CASSLPWTAKETQYF. The CDR3 DNA reads TGTGCCAGCAGTTTGCCCTGGACGGCAAAAGAGACCCAGTACTTC.

This clonotype was counted a few times. This sequence joins TRBV4-2 and TRBJ2-3, with 9 nucleotides matching TRBD1. V lost 0 bases, J lost 2 bases, and 6 bases stayed unmatched. Germline V gene sequence: CDR1 LGHNA, CDR2 YNFKEQ. The CDR3 is made up of 17 amino acids. CDR3 protein: CASSQEIDRGYTDTQYF. The CDR3 nucleotides read TGTGCCAGCAGCCAAGAAATCGACAGGGGGTACACAGATACGCAGTATTTT.

J is TRBJ2-1 and V is TRBV7-9; D unresolved. V lost 2 bases and J lost 3, with 5 bases in between. Germline V gene lookup returns CDR1 SEHNR and CDR2 FQNEAQ (reference sequence). The CDR3 extends over 13 amino acids. CDR3 DNA: TGTGCCAGCAGCTTATTTGACTACAATGAGCAGTTCTTC. Amino acid sequence: CASSLFDYNEQFF. Variable domain in full (rest from reference TRBV7-9 and TRBJ2-1): DTGVSQNPRHKITKRGQNVTFRCDPISEHNRLYWYRQTLGQGPEFLTYFQNEAQLEKSRLLSDRFSAERPKGSFSTLEIQRTEQGDSAMYLCASSLFDYNEQFFGPGTRLTVL.

There are a few counts of this clonotype. The gene calls are TRBV7-8 and TRBJ2-7; D possibly corresponds to TRBD2 (5 bases). Per germline, CDR1 SGHVS and CDR2 FQNEAQ. CDR3 length: 16 amino acids. V was shortened by 5 bases and J by 0 bases, with 17 bases between the two germline ends. The DNA for the CDR3 is TGTGCCAGCAGCCCACTGCTAGCCCGAACCTCCTACGAGCAGTACTTC. This sequence encodes CASSPLLARTSYEQYF.

This clonotype was counted a few times. The chain carries TRBV20-1 and TRBJ2-7, with TRBD2 matching over 9 bases. Germline V gene lookup returns CDR1 DFQATT and CDR2 SNEGSKA (reference sequence). The junction had 12 bases not matched to a gene; V was cut back by 6 bases and J by 3 bases. The CDR3 runs to 15 residues. The CDR3 nucleotides are TGCAGTGCCCGTCCCCCAGCGGGAGGCCGCTACGAGCAGTACTTC. It specifies CSARPPAGGRYEQYF.

This clonotype has more than one count but fewer than ten. CDR3 loop: CSAGQGITGELFF. The CDR3 region has the DNA TGCAGTGCAGGACAGGGGATAACCGGGGAGCTGTTTTTT. The V gene is TRBV20-1, the J gene TRBJ2-2, with TRBD1 matching 9 bases. The CDR3 spans 13 residues. Germline assignment: CDR1 DFQATT and CDR2 SNEGSKA (reference sequence). V shed 6 bases and J 5 bases; nucleotides not matched to a gene: 4.

The gene calls are TRBV18 and TRBJ2-5; the D is unclear. The CDR3 extends over 15 amino acids. V was clipped by 5 bases and J by 2 bases, with 15 bases between them. The germline gives CDR1 KGHSH, CDR2 LQKENI. CDR3 loop: CASSELSVLQETQYF. The CDR3 DNA reads as TGTGCCAGCTCAGAATTATCGGTCCTTCAAGAGACCCAGTACTTC.

There are a few counts of this clonotype. J is TRBJ1-2 and V is TRBV12-3 or TRBV12-4; no definite D call. The V and J ends lost 3 bases and 2 bases respectively, with 7 bases between them. The CDR3 spans 13 residues. CDR3 bases: TGTGCCAGCAGTTTTGCCGAGAACTATGGCTACACCTTC. Its protein is CASSFAENYGYTF.

At least ten counts were recorded for this clonotype. This chain joins TRBV5-1 and TRBJ2-1; TRBD2 is a possible D gene (5 bases). V was trimmed by 4 bases and J by 8 bases, leaving 10 bases between them. Looked up from germline, CDR1 is SGHRS and CDR2 is YFSETQ. This CDR3 comprises 12 residues. Written as DNA, the CDR3 is TGCGCCAGCAGCCCGGACTTCCATGAGCAGTTCTTC. Amino acids: CASSPDFHEQFF. Full variable domain (missing parts from reference TRBV5-1 and TRBJ2-1): KAGVTQTPRYLIKTRGQQVTLSCSPISGHRSVSWYQQTPGQGLQFLFEYFSETQRNKGNFPGRFSGRQFSNSRSEMNVSTLELGDSALYLCASSPDFHEQFFGPGTRLTVL.

The chain recombines TRBV7-9 with TRBJ2-5; TRBD2 agrees at 11 bases. This CDR3 has 16 residues. The ends lost 1 base at V and 0 bases at J; junction bases unmatched: 1. Germline-derived CDR1 and CDR2 are SEHNR and FQNEAQ (reference sequence). CDR3 amino acids: CASSLGLAGNQETQYF. CDR3 nucleotides: TGTGCCAGCAGCTTAGGACTAGCGGGGAACCAAGAGACCCAGTACTTC.

The rearrangement links TRBV6-1 to TRBJ1-2, with 7 positions matching TRBD1. Trimming took 3 bases from V and 2 from J; bases not matched to a gene: 3. The CDR3 totals 14 residues. Germline V gene lookup returns CDR1 MNHNS and CDR2 SASEGT. In nucleotides, the CDR3 is TGTGCCAGCAGTGACCACAGGGGCAACTATGGCTACACCTTC. Protein: CASSDHRGNYGYTF.

The chain carries TRBV6-2 or TRBV6-3 and TRBJ1-1, with D uncertain. Germline values: CDR1 MNHEY, CDR2 SVGEGT. The CDR3 extends over 14 amino acids. The V gene lost 2 bases and the J gene lost 5 bases, with 12 bases spanning the gap. DNA of the CDR3: TGTGCCAGCAGTTACAGGTCCTTTGGGACTGAAGCTTTCTTT. As protein: CASSYRSFGTEAFF.

The chain recombines TRBV3-1 with TRBJ1-2; D is ambiguous. Germline assignment: CDR1 LGHDT and CDR2 YNNKEL (reference sequence). V was shortened by 0 bases and J by 3 bases, with 14 bases between the two germline ends. This CDR3 is built from 16 residues. The CDR3: CASSQDQVSQYYGYTF. The CDR3, as DNA: TGTGCCAGCAGCCAAGATCAAGTCAGTCAATACTATGGCTACACCTTC.

This clonotype was found once. This chain uses TRBV7-9 with TRBJ1-2; D might be TRBD1 (5 bases). V lost 5 bases and J lost 1, with 11 bases in between. From germline, CDR1 is SEHNR and CDR2 FQNEAQ (reference sequence). The CDR3 is 14 amino acids. The CDR3 sequence is CASSISGGNYGYTF. The CDR3 DNA sequence: TGTGCCAGCAGCATTTCCGGGGGTAACTATGGCTACACCTTC.

This clonotype was counted between two and nine times. This chain joins TRBV10-3 and TRBJ1-5; the D gene is possibly TRBD1 (6 bases). The V gene lost 0 bases and the J gene lost 5 bases, with 8 bases spanning the gap. Germline values: CDR1 ENHRY, CDR2 SYGVKD. This CDR3 is built from 14 residues. CDR3 DNA sequence: TGTGCCATCAGTGAGTCTCAGGGGTATCAGCCCCAGCATTTT. Amino acid sequence: CAISESQGYQPQHF.